These 8 T cell receptor beta chains share one sample of origin, sequenced in a study of neurological immune-mediated disorders. Time point indicated: longitudinal time-point 3. TCRdb itself ran the 5' RACE reads through MiXCR, one entry per CDR3 protein. The sample contains about 45,000 distinct CDR3 sequences, about 13% of which appear only once. The sequencing input was PBMCs. Receptors originate from a man aged 25 to 45 in good health.

This clonotype showed up many times. The V call is TRBV6-5, the J call TRBJ2-3; TRBD2 is a possible D gene (7 bases). Trimming removed 6 bases at V and 4 bases at J, with 23 bases between. The CDR3 extends over 17 amino acids. Germline CDR1 is MNHEY and CDR2 is SVGAGI. The CDR3 reads CASSRLARGGPSDTQYF. The CDR3 coding sequence is TGTGCCAGCAGCCGCCTAGCCAGGGGAGGGCCCTCAGATACGCAGTATTTT.

This chain uses TRBV11-3 with TRBJ2-7; D perhaps matches TRBD1 (7 bases). Germline CDR1 and CDR2: SGHNT and YENEEA. The ends were cut back, 5 bases at V and 2 bases at J, with 13 bases in the middle. The CDR3 extends over 14 amino acids. The CDR3 sequence: CASSKAGQTYEQYF. CDR3 sequence (DNA): TGTGCCAGCAGCAAGGCGGGACAGACCTACGAGCAGTACTTC.

This chain connects TRBV9 to TRBJ2-2; 8 bases agree with TRBD1. The CDR3 is 15 amino acids. V shed 0 bases and J 7 bases; nucleotides not matched to a gene: 5. The V gene's germline CDR1 is SGDLS and CDR2 YYNGEE. Here the CDR3 reads CASSVAGTGGGELFF. The DNA of the CDR3 is TGTGCCAGCAGCGTAGCTGGGACAGGAGGCGGGGAGCTGTTTTTT.

In its sample, this clonotype was seen many times. The chain has TRBV28 and TRBJ2-1, with 10 bases fitting TRBD2. V lost 6 bases and J lost 9; bases outside the gene matches: 11. From germline, CDR1 is MDHEN and CDR2 SYDVKM. The CDR3 is 15 residues long. The CDR3 coding sequence is TGTGCCAGCAGCCTCTCCAGCGGGGGGGGGATTGAGCAGTTCTTC. This encodes CASSLSSGGGIEQFF.

The rearrangement joins TRBV6-4 to TRBJ2-1; D assignment may be TRBD1 or TRBD2 (5 bases each). CDR3 length equals 15 residues. The ends were cut back, 2 bases at V and 7 bases at J, with 15 bases in the middle. Per germline, CDR1 MRHNA and CDR2 SNTAGT. The CDR3 region is CASSDGGRESNEQFF. The CDR3 DNA reads as TGTGCCAGCAGTGACGGGGGTAGGGAGTCTAATGAGCAGTTCTTC.

The chain links TRBV12-3 or TRBV12-4 to TRBJ1-1; the D gene is possibly TRBD1 (6 bases). The length of the CDR3 is 14 residues. The V gene lost 6 bases and the J gene lost 4 bases, with 15 bases spanning the gap. As DNA, the CDR3 is TGTGCCAGCAGAGTCGAGGGGGAAGGCACTGAAGCTTTCTTT. Its translation is CASRVEGEGTEAFF.

This clonotype was picked up many times. This chain connects TRBV7-2 to TRBJ2-7, with 8 bases fitting TRBD2. The J segment lost 2 bases and the V segment lost 1 base, leaving 4 bases of the junction unmatched. Germline loops: CDR1 SGHTA, CDR2 FQGNSA. The length of the CDR3 is 15 residues. CDR3 protein: CASSLEGSGAYEQYF. CDR3 in DNA: TGTGCCAGCAGCTTAGAGGGTAGCGGGGCCTACGAGCAGTACTTC. The variable domain in full, completed from reference TRBV7-2 and TRBJ2-7, reads GAGVSQSPSNKVTEKGKDVELRCDPISGHTALYWYRQSLGQGLEFLIYFQGNSAPDKSGLPSDRFSAERTGGSVSTLTIQRTQQEDSAVYLCASSLEGSGAYEQYFGPGTRLTVT.

This clonotype was counted between two and nine times. This chain links TRBV3-1 with TRBJ2-7; D possibly corresponds to TRBD1 (5 bases). V was clipped by 0 bases and J by 7 bases, with 10 bases between them. Per germline, CDR1 LGHDT and CDR2 YNNKEL (reference sequence). This CDR3 spans 13 amino acids. The CDR3 DNA is TGTGCCAGCAGCCAAGATCTCAAGGGGGAGCAGTACTTC. The encoded protein is CASSQDLKGEQYF.